The sequence of this T cell receptor (beta chain) was determined in a study of T cell repertoires in cytomegalovirus infection. Study-wide context: Selected CMV epitopes included recently identified HLA-C-restricted ones as well as well-studied HLA-B-restricted ones. Matching HLA type and CMV infection were both indicated by public TCR beta signatures. Study-wide points: Cumulated frequencies of public TCR beta families served to identify carriers of CMV plus the relevant HLA. In two of eight donors, the top clonotype was HLA-C-restricted CMV-specific.

Remarks on this clonotype: Its antigen is undetermined.

Germline values: CDR1 SGHTA, CDR2 FQGNSA. V dropped 1 base and J dropped 5; count of bases not matched to a gene: 8. This CDR3 is built from 16 residues. TCRdb recomputed calls from the reads with MiXCR, one row per CDR3 protein. The sample yields around 710,000 distinct CDR3 sequences, roughly 29% seen once. This sequence joins TRBV7-2 and TRBJ1-1, with 9 bases matching TRBD1. This sequence was found in a human donor in good health (CMV status not recorded). Some clones in this sample may be carry-over from other donors' samples. This specimen consisted of cultured CD8+ T cells from PBMCs, obtained from culture after CMV antigen stimulation. The CDR3 spells CASSLVPGQGGTEAFF. CDR3 sequence (DNA): TGTGCCAGCAGCTTAGTCCCGGGACAGGGAGGAACTGAAGCTTTCTTT.